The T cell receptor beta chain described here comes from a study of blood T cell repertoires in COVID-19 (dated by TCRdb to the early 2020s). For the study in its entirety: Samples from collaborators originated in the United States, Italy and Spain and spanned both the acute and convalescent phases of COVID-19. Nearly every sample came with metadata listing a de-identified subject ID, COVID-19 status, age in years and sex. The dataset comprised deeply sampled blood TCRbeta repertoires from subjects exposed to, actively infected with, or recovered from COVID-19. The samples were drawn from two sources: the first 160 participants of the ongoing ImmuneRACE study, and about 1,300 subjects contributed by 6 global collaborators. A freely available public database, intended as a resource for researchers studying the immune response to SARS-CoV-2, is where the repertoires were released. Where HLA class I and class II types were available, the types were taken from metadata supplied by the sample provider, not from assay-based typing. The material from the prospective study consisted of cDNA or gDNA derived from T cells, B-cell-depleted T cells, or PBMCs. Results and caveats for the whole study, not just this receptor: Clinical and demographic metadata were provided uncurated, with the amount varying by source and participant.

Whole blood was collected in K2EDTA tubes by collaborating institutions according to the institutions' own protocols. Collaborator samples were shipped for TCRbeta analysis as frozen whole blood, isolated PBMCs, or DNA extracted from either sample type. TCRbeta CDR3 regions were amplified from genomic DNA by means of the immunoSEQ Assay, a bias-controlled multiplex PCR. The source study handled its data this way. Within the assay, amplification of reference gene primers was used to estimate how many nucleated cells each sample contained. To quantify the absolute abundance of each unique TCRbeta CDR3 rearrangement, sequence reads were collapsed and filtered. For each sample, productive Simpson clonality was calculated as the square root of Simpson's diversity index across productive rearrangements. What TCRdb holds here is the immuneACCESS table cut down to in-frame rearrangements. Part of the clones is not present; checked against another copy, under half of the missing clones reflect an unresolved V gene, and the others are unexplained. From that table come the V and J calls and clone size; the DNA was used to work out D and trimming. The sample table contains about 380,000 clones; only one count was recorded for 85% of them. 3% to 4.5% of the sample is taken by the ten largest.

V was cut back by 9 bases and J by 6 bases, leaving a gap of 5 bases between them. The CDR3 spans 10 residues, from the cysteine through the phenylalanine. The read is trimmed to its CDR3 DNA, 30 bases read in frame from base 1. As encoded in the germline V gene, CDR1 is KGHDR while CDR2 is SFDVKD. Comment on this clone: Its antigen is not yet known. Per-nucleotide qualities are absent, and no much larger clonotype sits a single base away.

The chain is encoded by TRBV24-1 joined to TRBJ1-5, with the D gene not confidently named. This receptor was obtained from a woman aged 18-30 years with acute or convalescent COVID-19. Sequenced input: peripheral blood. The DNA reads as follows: TGTGCCACCGGAGGTCAGCCCCAGCATTTT. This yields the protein CATGGQPQHF.